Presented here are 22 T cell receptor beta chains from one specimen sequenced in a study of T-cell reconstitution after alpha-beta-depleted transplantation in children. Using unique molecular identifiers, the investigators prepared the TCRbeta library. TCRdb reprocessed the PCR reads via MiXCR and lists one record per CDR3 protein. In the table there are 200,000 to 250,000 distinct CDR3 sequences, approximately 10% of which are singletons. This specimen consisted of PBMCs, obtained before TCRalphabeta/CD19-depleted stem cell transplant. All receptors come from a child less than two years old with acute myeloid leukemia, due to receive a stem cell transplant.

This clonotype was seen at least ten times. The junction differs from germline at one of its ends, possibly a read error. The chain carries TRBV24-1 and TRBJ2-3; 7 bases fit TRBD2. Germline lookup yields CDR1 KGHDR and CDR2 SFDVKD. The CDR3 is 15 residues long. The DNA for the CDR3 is TGTGCCACCAGTGATTTCGGGGGGAGCAGAGATACGCAGTATTTT. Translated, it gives CATSDFGGSRDTQYF.

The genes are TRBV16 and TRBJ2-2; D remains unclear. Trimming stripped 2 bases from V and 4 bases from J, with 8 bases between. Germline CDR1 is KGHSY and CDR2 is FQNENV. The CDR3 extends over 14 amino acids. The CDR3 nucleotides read TGTGCCAGCAGCCAAAACCTAGTCACCGGGGAGCTGTTTTTT. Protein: CASSQNLVTGELFF.

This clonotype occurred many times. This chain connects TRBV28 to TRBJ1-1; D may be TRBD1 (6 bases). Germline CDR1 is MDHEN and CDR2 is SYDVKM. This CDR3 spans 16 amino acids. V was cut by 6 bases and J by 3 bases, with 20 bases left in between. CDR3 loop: CASSPQGQTTYTEAFF. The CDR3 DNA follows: TGTGCCAGCAGCCCACAGGGTCAGACGACGTACACTGAAGCTTTCTTT.

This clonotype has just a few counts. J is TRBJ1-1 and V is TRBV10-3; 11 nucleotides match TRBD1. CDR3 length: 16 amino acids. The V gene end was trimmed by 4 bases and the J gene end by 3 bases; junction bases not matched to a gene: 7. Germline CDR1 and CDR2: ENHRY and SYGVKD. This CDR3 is CAISAPGQGVYTEAFF. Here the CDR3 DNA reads TGTGCCATCAGTGCCCCGGGACAGGGGGTTTACACTGAAGCTTTCTTT.

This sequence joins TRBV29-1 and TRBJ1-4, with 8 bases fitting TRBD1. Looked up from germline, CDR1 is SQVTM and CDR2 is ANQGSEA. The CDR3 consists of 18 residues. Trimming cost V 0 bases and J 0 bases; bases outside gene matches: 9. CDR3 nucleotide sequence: TGCAGCGTTGAAGACAGGGGGCTCGATTTCGCAACTAATGAAAAACTGTTTTTT. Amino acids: CSVEDRGLDFATNEKLFF.

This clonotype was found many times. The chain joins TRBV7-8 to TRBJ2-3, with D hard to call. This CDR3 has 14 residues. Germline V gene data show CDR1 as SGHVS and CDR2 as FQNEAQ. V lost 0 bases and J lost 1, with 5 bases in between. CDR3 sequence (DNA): TGTGCCAGCAGCTTAGCTAGCCGCACAGATACGCAGTATTTT. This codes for CASSLASRTDTQYF.

DNA for the CDR3: TGTGCCAGCATAAACGGTGAAAGCTCCTACGAGCAGTACTTC. As protein: CASINGESSYEQYF. The chain employs TRBV21-1 and TRBJ2-7. TRBV21-1 is labeled a pseudogene. This CDR3 is built from 14 residues.

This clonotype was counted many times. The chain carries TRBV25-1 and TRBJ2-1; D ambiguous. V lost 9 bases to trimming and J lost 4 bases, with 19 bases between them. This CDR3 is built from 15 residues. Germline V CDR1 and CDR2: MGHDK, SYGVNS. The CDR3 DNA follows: TGTGCCAGTAGGGCCCCAGGTGGAAGTTACAATGAGCAGTTCTTC. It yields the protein CASRAPGGSYNEQFF. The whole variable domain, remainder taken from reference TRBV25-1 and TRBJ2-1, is EADIYQTPRYLVIGTGKKITLECSQTMGHDKMYWYQQDPGMELHLIHYSYGVNSTEKGDLSSESTVSRIRTEHFPLTLESARPSHTSQYLCASRAPGGSYNEQFFGPGTRLTVL.

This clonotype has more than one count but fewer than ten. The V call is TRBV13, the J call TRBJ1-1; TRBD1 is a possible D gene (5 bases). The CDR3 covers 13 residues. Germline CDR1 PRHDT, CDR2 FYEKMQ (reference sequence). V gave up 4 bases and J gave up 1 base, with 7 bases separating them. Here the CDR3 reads CASSSDTNTEAFF. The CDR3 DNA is TGTGCCAGCAGCTCGGACACGAACACTGAAGCTTTCTTT.

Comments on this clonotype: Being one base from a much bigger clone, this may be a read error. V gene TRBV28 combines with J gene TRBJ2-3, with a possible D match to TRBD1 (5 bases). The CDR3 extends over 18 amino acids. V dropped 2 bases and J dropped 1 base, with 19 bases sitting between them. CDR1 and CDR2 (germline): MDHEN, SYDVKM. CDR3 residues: CASSLGQGVGLRTDTQYF. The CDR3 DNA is TGTGCCAGCAGTTTAGGGCAGGGTGTGGGTCTACGCACAGATACGCAGTATTTT.

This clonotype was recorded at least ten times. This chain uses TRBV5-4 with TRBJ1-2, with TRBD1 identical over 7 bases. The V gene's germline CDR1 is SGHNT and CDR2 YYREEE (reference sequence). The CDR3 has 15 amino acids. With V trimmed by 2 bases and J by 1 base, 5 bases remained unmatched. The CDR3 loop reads CASSFGAGGNYGYTF. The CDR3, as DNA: TGTGCCAGCAGCTTCGGGGCAGGGGGTAACTATGGCTACACCTTC.

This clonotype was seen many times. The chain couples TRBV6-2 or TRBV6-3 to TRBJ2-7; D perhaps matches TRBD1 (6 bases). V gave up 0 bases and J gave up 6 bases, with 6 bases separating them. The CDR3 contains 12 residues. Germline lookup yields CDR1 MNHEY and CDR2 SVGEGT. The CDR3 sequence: CASSYSGGEQYF. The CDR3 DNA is TGTGCCAGCAGTTACTCAGGGGGCGAGCAGTACTTC.

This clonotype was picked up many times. The CDR3 bases are TGCGCCAGCAGCCTGAGTGGGGGGTCGGACACTGAAGCTTTCTTT. Protein: CASSLSGGSDTEAFF. This rearrangement joins TRBV5-1 to TRBJ1-1; D is possibly TRBD1 (5 bases). Trimming cost V 4 bases and J 3 bases, with 16 bases left between them. The CDR3 runs to 15 residues. Looked up from germline, CDR1 is SGHRS and CDR2 is YFSETQ.

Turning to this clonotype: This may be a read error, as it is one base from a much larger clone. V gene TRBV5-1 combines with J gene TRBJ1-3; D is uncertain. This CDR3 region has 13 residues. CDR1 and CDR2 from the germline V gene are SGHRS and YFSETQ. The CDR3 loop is CVSSESHGNTIYF. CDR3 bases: TGCGTCAGCAGCGAATCTCATGGAAACACCATATATTTT. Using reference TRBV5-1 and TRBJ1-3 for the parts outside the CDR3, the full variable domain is KAGVTQTPRYLIKTRGQQVTLSCSPISGHRSVSWYQQTPGQGLQFLFEYFSETQRNKGNFPGRFSGRQFSNSRSEMNVSTLELGDSALYLCVSSESHGNTIYFGEGSWLTVV.

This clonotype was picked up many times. CDR3 sequence: CAITSDYLSYNEQFF. The CDR3 DNA reads as TGTGCCATCACCTCGGACTATCTCTCCTACAATGAGCAGTTCTTC. The chain combines TRBV10-3 with TRBJ2-1; tentative D call: TRBD2 (6 bases). V was shortened by 7 bases and J by 0 bases, with 13 bases between the two germline ends. CDR1 is ENHRY, CDR2 SYGVKD, per germline. The CDR3 covers 15 residues.

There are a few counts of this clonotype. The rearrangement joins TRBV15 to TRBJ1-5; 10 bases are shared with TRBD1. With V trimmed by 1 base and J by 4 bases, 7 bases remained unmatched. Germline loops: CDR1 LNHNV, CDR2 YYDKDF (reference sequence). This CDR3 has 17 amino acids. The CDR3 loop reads CATSRATGQGWNQPQHF. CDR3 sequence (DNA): TGTGCCACCAGCAGAGCAACGGGACAGGGGTGGAATCAGCCCCAGCATTTT.

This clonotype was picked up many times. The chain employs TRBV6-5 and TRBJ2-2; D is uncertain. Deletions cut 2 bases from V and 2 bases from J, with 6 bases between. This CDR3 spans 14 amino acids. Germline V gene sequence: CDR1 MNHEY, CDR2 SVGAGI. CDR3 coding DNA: TGTGCCAGCAGTTACGAGAGAAACACCGGGGAGCTGTTTTTT. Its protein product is CASSYERNTGELFF.

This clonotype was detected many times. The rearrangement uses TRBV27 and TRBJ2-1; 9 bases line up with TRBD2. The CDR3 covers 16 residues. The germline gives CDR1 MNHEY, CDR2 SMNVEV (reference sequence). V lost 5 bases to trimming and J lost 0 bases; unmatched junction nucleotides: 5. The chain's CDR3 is CASSLRSGSSYNEQFF. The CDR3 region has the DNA TGTGCCAGCAGTCTCCGTAGCGGGAGCTCCTACAATGAGCAGTTCTTC.

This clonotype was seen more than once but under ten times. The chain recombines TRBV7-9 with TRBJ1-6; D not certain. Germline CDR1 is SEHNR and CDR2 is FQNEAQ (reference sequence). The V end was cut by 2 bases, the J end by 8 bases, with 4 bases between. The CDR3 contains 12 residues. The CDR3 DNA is TGTGCCAGCAGCTTAACTGATTCACCCCTCCACTTT. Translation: CASSLTDSPLHF.

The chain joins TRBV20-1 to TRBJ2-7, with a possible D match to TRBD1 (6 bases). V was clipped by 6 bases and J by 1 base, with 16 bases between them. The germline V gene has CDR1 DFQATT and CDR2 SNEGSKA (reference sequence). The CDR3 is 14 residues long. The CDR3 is CSAAGDPTSYEQYF. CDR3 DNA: TGCAGTGCCGCAGGGGACCCCACTTCCTACGAGCAGTACTTC.

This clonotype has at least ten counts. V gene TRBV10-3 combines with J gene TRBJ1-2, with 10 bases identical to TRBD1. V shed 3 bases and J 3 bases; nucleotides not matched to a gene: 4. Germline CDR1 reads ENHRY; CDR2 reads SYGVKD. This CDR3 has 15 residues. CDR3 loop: CAISEGTGVHYGYTF. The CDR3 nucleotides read TGTGCCATCAGTGAAGGGACAGGGGTACACTATGGCTACACCTTC.

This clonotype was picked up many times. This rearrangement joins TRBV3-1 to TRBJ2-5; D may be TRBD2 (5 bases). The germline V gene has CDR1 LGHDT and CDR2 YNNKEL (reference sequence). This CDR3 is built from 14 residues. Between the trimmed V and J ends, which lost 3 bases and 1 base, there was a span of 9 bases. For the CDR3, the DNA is TGTGCCAGCAGCCAGGGCCTAGCCCAAGAGACCCAGTACTTC. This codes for CASSQGLAQETQYF.